The entry below describes one TCR beta chain. The data originate from a study of long-term antiretroviral therapy in people with HIV. Cryopreserved PBMC, at roughly 0.85-11 million per sample, were present before DNA extraction. At survey level, the immunoSEQ assay was run in its v3.0 version. Clones were read by immunoSEQ multiplex PCR, and TCRdb kept only the in-frame ones, dropping some. The data show about 25,000 clones, approximately 90% seen once. The TCR comes from a woman in her thirties with HIV. The source material was unsorted PBMCs, sampled 1.9 years after starting antiretroviral therapy.

This CDR3 reads CATSRESLTQYF. CDR3 in DNA: TGTGCCACCAGCAGAGAGAGCCTAACGCAGTATTTT. V is TRBV15 and J is TRBJ2-3; D not resolved. The V end was cut by 0 bases, the J end by 9 bases, with 7 bases between. Germline V gene data show CDR1 as LNHNV and CDR2 as YYDKDF (reference sequence). The length of the CDR3 is 12 residues.